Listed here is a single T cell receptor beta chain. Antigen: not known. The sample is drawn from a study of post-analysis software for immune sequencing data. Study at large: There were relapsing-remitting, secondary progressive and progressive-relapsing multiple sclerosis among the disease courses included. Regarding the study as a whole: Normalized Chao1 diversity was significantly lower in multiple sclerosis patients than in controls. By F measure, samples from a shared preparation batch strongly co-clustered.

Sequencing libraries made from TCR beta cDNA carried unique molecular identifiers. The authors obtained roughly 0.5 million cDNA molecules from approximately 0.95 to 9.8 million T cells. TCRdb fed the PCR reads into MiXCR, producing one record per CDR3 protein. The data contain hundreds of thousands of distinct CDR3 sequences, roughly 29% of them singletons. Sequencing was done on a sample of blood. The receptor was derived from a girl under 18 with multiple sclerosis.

CDR3 protein: CASSTRQGSSYNEQFF. CDR3 sequence (DNA): TGTGCCAGCAGCACCCGACAAGGGTCTTCCTACAATGAGCAGTTCTTC. The gene calls are TRBV7-2 and TRBJ2-1, with D unclear. CDR1 SGHTA and CDR2 FQGNSA come from the germline V gene. The CDR3 is made up of 16 amino acids. The ends were cut back, 5 bases at V and 1 base at J, with 15 bases in the middle.